The rows below give T cell receptor beta chains drawn from one sample of a study of shared clonotypes between healthy human individuals. Sequencing used immunoSEQ multiplex PCR; TCRdb keeps in-frame clones, though not all of them. The sample carries about 1 million clones, approximately 78% recorded once. Sequencing was done on a sample of memory CD4+ T cells from PBMCs. Receptor source: a man in his late teens or twenties in good health. Some clones in this sample may be carry-over from other donors' samples. The CDR3 runs from the conserved cysteine through the conserved F or W. D genes are given only for firm matches. A clone size is listed for some rows: how often the clone was seen (once, few, many), or a class if it is expanded.

D: TRBD1
V: TRBV5-1
size: -
J: TRBJ2-7
DNA: TGCGCCAGCAGATCTCCGGGACAGGGATACGAGCAGTACTTC
CDR3: CASRSPGQGYEQYF

D: TRBD1
V: TRBV5-1
size: -
J: TRBJ2-1
DNA: TGCGCCAGCAGCCCTCGACAGGGGTCCTACAATGAGCAGTTCTTC
CDR3: CASSPRQGSYNEQFF

D: TRBD1
V: TRBV30
size: -
J: TRBJ2-5
DNA: TGTGCCTGGAGTTACGGACAGGGGGGGAGAGAGACCCAGTACTTC
CDR3: CAWSYGQGGRETQYF

D: -
V: TRBV6-6
size: -
J: TRBJ2-7
DNA: TGTGCCAGCAGAAACAGGGTAGCCTACGAGCAGTACTTC
CDR3: CASRNRVAYEQYF

D: TRBD1
V: TRBV29-1
size: many
J: TRBJ1-2
DNA: TGCAGCGTCCCCGCGGGTGGGACAGGGAGGTTTACCGTCTATGGCTACACCTTC
CDR3: CSVPAGGTGRFTVYGYTF

D: -
V: TRBV7-2
size: -
J: TRBJ2-3
DNA: TGTGCCAGCAGCTTAGTAGGGTCAGGGCTTAGCACAGATACGCAGTATTTT
CDR3: CASSLVGSGLSTDTQYF

D: TRBD1
V: TRBV4-2
size: -
J: TRBJ2-2
DNA: TGTGCCAGCAGCCAGTCCAGGGGGACCGCGAACACCGGGGAGCTGTTTTTT
CDR3: CASSQSRGTANTGELFF

D: TRBD2
V: TRBV7-7
size: -
J: TRBJ2-3
DNA: TGTGCCAGCAGCAAGAGCGGGAGCGGCACAGATACGCAGTATTTT
CDR3: CASSKSGSGTDTQYF

D: -
V: TRBV6-1
size: -
J: TRBJ2-5
DNA: TGTGCCAGCACGGAGGGACAGCGCCAAGAGACCCAGTACTTC
CDR3: CASTEGQRQETQYF

D: -
V: TRBV5-6
size: -
J: TRBJ2-7
DNA: TGTGCCAGCAGCTTGGGTTGGGACCGCTACGAGCAGTACTTC
CDR3: CASSLGWDRYEQYF

D: -
V: TRBV11-2
size: -
J: TRBJ1-5
DNA: TGTGCCAGCAGCTTAGATAGTAATCAGCCCCAGCATTTT
CDR3: CASSLDSNQPQHF

D: -
V: TRBV27
size: -
J: TRBJ2-7
DNA: TGTGCCAGCAGTCGGACGGGGGATGCCGAGCAGTACTTC
CDR3: CASSRTGDAEQYF

D: TRBD2
V: TRBV10-2
size: -
J: TRBJ2-1
DNA: TGCGCCAGCAGCGAGCGGGAGGCAAGGACCAATGAGCAGTTCTTC
CDR3: CASSEREARTNEQFF

D: -
V: TRBV28
size: once
J: TRBJ2-7
DNA: TGTGCCAGCAGTTTATGGGCACTAAGGGACGAGCAGTACTTC
CDR3: CASSLWALRDEQYF

D: -
V: TRBV15
size: -
J: TRBJ2-2
DNA: TGTGCCACCAGCGGGGTAAAGGGCACCGGGGAGCTGTTTTTT
CDR3: CATSGVKGTGELFF

D: TRBD1
V: TRBV7-8
size: once
J: TRBJ2-7
DNA: TGTGCCAGCAGCCTCGACAGGGTCCTCTACGAGCAGTACTTC
CDR3: CASSLDRVLYEQYF

D: -
V: TRBV7-3
size: -
J: TRBJ1-2
DNA: TGTGCCAGCAGCCCTGACAGTAACTATGGCTACACCTTC
CDR3: CASSPDSNYGYTF

D: TRBD1
V: TRBV2
size: -
J: TRBJ2-7
DNA: TGTGCCAGCAGTGTCGTGGGGACAGCGTACTTC
CDR3: CASSVVGTAYF

D: TRBD1
V: TRBV6-5
size: -
J: TRBJ1-1
DNA: TGTGCCAGCAGGCTCAGGGGGCGGGGGACTGAAGCTTTCTTT
CDR3: CASRLRGRGTEAFF

D: TRBD2
V: TRBV19
size: -
J: TRBJ2-1
DNA: TGTGCCACCGGACTAGCGGGAGGTAATGAGCAGTTCTTC
CDR3: CATGLAGGNEQFF

D: TRBD1
V: TRBV5-4
size: -
J: TRBJ2-1
DNA: TGTGCCAGCAGCTTGTCTGGGACAGGGACTAATGAGCAGTTCTTC
CDR3: CASSLSGTGTNEQFF

D: -
V: TRBV28
size: -
J: TRBJ1-1
DNA: TGTGCCAGCAGTTTTAAATGGGGCCGTAAAGACACTGAAGCTTTCTTT
CDR3: CASSFKWGRKDTEAFF

D: TRBD2
V: TRBV9
size: many
J: TRBJ2-1
DNA: TGTGCCAGCAGCCGGACTAGCGGAACCTACAATGAGCAGTTCTTC
CDR3: CASSRTSGTYNEQFF

D: TRBD2
V: TRBV5-1
size: -
J: TRBJ2-1
DNA: TGCGCCAGCAGAGGGACTAGCGTATACAATGAGCAGTTCTTC
CDR3: CASRGTSVYNEQFF

D: TRBD2
V: TRBV19
size: -
J: TRBJ2-1
DNA: TGTGCCAGTAGCCTAGGGGGACTAGCGACGCCCTACAATGAGCAGTTCTTC
CDR3: CASSLGGLATPYNEQFF

D: -
V: TRBV5-6
size: -
J: TRBJ2-2
DNA: TGTGCCAGCAGCTTGAGCCCGAACACCGGGGAGCTGTTTTTT
CDR3: CASSLSPNTGELFF

D: -
V: TRBV6-5
size: -
J: TRBJ1-1
DNA: TGTGCCAGCACCGCCCACTCGGGACTTAGCTCTGAAGCTTTCTTT
CDR3: CASTAHSGLSSEAFF

D: TRBD2
V: TRBV2
size: -
J: TRBJ2-7
DNA: TGTGCCAGCGGGAGGGACTACGAGCAGTACTTC
CDR3: CASGRDYEQYF

D: -
V: TRBV15
size: -
J: TRBJ2-3
DNA: TGTGCCACCAGCACGACTAGTCCCAGCACAGATACGCAGTATTTT
CDR3: CATSTTSPSTDTQYF

D: -
V: TRBV18
size: -
J: TRBJ2-3
DNA: TGTGCCAGCTCCGAAGGGGCCTCGGGGAGACTGGATACGCAGTATTTT
CDR3: CASSEGASGRLDTQYF

D: TRBD1
V: TRBV28
size: few
J: TRBJ2-1
DNA: TGTGCCAGCAGGGCCGGGACAGGGTTCCATGAGCAGTTCTTC
CDR3: CASRAGTGFHEQFF

D: -
V: TRBV10-1
size: -
J: TRBJ2-5
DNA: TGCGCCAGCAGTGAGTCCGGGTCCCAGAGGGAGACCCAGTACTTC
CDR3: CASSESGSQRETQYF

D: -
V: TRBV5-1
size: -
J: TRBJ2-3
DNA: TGCGCCAGCAGGGGGGATAGGGGCACAGATACGCAGTATTTT
CDR3: CASRGDRGTDTQYF

D: TRBD2
V: TRBV4-3
size: -
J: TRBJ2-1
DNA: TGCGCCAGCAGCGAAGGATTTTACCGGGACTACCGAGAAACTGAGCAGTTCTTC
CDR3: CASSEGFYRDYRETEQFF

D: -
V: TRBV5-1
size: -
J: TRBJ2-7
DNA: TGCGCCAGCAGTTCGGCAGGATCAACCTCCTACGAGCAGTACTTC
CDR3: CASSSAGSTSYEQYF

D: TRBD1
V: TRBV5-5
size: -
J: TRBJ2-7
DNA: TGTGCCAGCAGCTTGATACCGGGACAGAGGTCCTACGAGCAGTACTTC
CDR3: CASSLIPGQRSYEQYF

D: TRBD2
V: TRBV18
size: -
J: TRBJ2-2
DNA: TGTGCCAGCTCACCAGCCTTGGTAGCGGGAGGTGCCGGGGAGCTGTTTTTT
CDR3: CASSPALVAGGAGELFF

D: TRBD1
V: TRBV7-2
size: -
J: TRBJ2-7
DNA: TGTGCCAGGGTACCGGGACAGGGGGCCTACGAGCAGTACTTC
CDR3: CARVPGQGAYEQYF

D: TRBD1
V: TRBV10-3
size: -
J: TRBJ1-5
DNA: TGTGCCATCAAGGGACAGGGAAATCAGCCCCAGCATTTT
CDR3: CAIKGQGNQPQHF

D: TRBD1
V: TRBV28
size: few
J: TRBJ1-4
DNA: TGTGCCAGCACTACTACCGGGACAGGGGGGAGAAAAGAAAAACTGTTTTTT
CDR3: CASTTTGTGGRKEKLFF

D: -
V: TRBV6-1
size: -
J: TRBJ1-3
DNA: TGTGCCAGCCACAGGGCTGCTGGAAACACCATATATTTT
CDR3: CASHRAAGNTIYF

D: -
V: TRBV2
size: -
J: TRBJ2-1
DNA: TGTGCCAGCACCCTGGACACCCCAGGTCAATTCTTC
CDR3: CASTLDTPGQFF

D: -
V: TRBV28
size: -
J: TRBJ1-2
DNA: TGTGCCAGCTTTGAGGAGGGGATCTATGGCTACACCTTC
CDR3: CASFEEGIYGYTF

D: TRBD2
V: TRBV5-1
size: -
J: TRBJ2-3
DNA: TGCGCCAGCAGCTTGAGGCTAGCGGGAGGCACAGATACGCAGTATTTT
CDR3: CASSLRLAGGTDTQYF

D: -
V: TRBV7-2
size: -
J: TRBJ2-3
DNA: TGTGCCAGCAGCTTTCAGCCCAGCACAGATACGCAGTATTTT
CDR3: CASSFQPSTDTQYF

D: -
V: TRBV9
size: -
J: TRBJ2-7
DNA: TGTGCCAGCAGCCGAGAGACAAGTACCTACGAGCAGTACTTC
CDR3: CASSRETSTYEQYF

D: -
V: TRBV29-1
size: -
J: TRBJ2-5
DNA: TGCAGCTCCTCAGCGGCTCCAGAGACCCAGTACTTC
CDR3: CSSSAAPETQYF

D: -
V: TRBV11-2
size: -
J: TRBJ2-7
DNA: TGTGCCAGCAGCTTGCAGGCTATGAGCGAGCAGTACTTC
CDR3: CASSLQAMSEQYF

D: TRBD1
V: TRBV28
size: -
J: TRBJ1-2
DNA: TGTGCCAGCCGTGGACAGGGGCCTCTCTATGGCTACACCTTC
CDR3: CASRGQGPLYGYTF

D: TRBD1
V: TRBV19
size: -
J: TRBJ1-4
DNA: TGTGCCAGTTGCCAAGGACAGGGCTTTGATGAAAAACTGTTTTTT
CDR3: CASCQGQGFDEKLFF